This T cell receptor (beta chain) originates from a study of cytomegalovirus exposure and HLA in healthy donors. Study-level findings and limits: Analysis performed later showed TCR beta chains linked to HLA being more clonally expanded than equally common others.

The sample holds a few counts of this clone. What it binds is not known. Researchers ran the PCR with 60 Vbeta and 13 Jbeta primers. Using immunoSEQ multiplex PCR, the repertoire was profiled, and TCRdb retains in-frame clones only, with some absent. This table holds around 140,000 clones, about 79% found once. Germline assignment: CDR1 MNHEY and CDR2 SMNVEV (reference sequence). This CDR3 spans 12 amino acids. Trimming at V came to 8 bases and at J to 6 bases, leaving 4 bases not matched to a gene. The V gene is TRBV27, the J gene TRBJ2-4; 7 nucleotides match TRBD1. This receptor was obtained from a male donor in good health and CMV-seronegative. Material for sequencing was PBMCs. The CDR3 spells CASRTGPNIQYF. DNA for the CDR3: TGTGCCAGCCGGACAGGTCCAAACATTCAGTACTTC.